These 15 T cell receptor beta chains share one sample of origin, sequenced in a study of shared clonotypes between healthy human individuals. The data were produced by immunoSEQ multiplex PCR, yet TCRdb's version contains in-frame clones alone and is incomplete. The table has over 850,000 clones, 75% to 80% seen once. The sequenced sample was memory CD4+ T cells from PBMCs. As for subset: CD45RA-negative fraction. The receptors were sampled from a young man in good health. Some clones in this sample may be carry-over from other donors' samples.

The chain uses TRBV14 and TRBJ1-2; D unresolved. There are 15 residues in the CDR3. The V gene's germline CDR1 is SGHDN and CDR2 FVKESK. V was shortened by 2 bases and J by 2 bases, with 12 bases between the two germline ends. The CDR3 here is CASSQWADANYGYTF. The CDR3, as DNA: TGTGCCAGCAGCCAATGGGCGGACGCGAACTATGGCTACACCTTC. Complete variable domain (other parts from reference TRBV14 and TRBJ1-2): EAGVTQFPSHSVIEKGQTVTLRCDPISGHDNLYWYRRVMGKEIKFLLHFVKESKQDESGMPNNRFLAERTGGTYSTLKVQPAELEDSGVYFCASSQWADANYGYTFGSGTRLTVV.

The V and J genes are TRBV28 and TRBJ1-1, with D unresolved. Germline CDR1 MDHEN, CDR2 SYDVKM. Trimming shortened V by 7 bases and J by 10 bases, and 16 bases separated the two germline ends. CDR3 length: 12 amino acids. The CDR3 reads CASMTGSVRAFF. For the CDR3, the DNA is TGTGCCAGCATGACGGGGTCTGTACGAGCTTTCTTT.

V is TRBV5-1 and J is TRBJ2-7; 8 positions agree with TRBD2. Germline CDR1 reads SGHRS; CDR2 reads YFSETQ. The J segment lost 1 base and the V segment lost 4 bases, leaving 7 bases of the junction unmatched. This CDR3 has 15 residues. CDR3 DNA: TGCGCCAGCAGCGAAAGCGGGAGTCGGTCCTACGAGCAGTACTTC. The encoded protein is CASSESGSRSYEQYF.

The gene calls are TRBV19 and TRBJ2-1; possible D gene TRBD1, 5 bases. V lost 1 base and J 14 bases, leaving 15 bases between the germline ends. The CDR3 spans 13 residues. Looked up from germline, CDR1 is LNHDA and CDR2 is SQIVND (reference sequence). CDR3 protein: CASSIVVQGVEFF. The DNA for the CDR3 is TGTGCCAGTAGTATAGTCGTCCAAGGGGTCGAGTTCTTC.

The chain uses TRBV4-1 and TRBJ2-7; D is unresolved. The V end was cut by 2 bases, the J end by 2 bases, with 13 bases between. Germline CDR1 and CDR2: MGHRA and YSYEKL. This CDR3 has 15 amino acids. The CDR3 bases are TGCGCCAGCAGCCAAAAGTTCCAGGAAACCTACGAGCAGTACTTC. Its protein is CASSQKFQETYEQYF.

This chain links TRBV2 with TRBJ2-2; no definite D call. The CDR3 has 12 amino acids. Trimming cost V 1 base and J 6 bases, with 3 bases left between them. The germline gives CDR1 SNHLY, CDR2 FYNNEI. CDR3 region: CASSEGPGELFF. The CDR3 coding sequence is TGTGCCAGCAGTGAAGGGCCCGGGGAGCTGTTTTTT.

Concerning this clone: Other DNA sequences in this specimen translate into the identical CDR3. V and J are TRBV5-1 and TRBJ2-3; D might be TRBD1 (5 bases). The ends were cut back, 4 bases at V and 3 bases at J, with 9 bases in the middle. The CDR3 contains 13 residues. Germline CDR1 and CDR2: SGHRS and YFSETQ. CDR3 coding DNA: TGCGCCAGCAGCCCCTCAGGGACAGATACGCAGTATTTT. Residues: CASSPSGTDTQYF.

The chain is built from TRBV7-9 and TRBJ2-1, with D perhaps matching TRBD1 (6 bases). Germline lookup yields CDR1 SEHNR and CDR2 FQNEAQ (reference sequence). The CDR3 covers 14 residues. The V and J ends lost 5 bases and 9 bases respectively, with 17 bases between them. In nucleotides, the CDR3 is TGTGCCAGCAGCGCGGCGAACCTAGGGGGTGAGCAGTTCTTC. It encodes CASSAANLGGEQFF.

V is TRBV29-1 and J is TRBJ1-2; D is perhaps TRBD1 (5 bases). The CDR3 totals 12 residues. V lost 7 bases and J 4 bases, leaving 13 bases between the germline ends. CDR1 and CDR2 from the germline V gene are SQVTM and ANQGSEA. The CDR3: CSAEGSGYGYTF. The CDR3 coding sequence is TGCAGCGCCGAGGGGTCGGGCTATGGCTACACCTTC.

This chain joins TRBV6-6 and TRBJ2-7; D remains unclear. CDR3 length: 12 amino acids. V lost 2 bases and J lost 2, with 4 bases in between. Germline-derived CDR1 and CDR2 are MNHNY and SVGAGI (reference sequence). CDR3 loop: CASSYHPYEQYF. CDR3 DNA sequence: TGTGCCAGCAGTTACCATCCCTACGAGCAGTACTTC.

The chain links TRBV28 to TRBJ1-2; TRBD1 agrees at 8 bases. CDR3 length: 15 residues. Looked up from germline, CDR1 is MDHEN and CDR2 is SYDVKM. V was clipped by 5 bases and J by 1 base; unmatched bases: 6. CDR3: CASSPGGAVNYGYTF. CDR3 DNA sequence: TGTGCCAGCAGTCCAGGGGGCGCGGTTAACTATGGCTACACCTTC.

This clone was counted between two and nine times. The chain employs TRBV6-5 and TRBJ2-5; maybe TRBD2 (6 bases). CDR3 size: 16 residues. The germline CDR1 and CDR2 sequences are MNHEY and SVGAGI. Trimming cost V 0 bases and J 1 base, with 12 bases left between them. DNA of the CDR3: TGTGCCAGCAGTTACTCGGCGACTAGTGGCCAAGAGACCCAGTACTTC. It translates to CASSYSATSGQETQYF.

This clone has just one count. CDR3 loop: CASSGQRTSGANVLTF. DNA of the CDR3: TGTGCCAGTAGTGGACAGCGAACCTCTGGGGCCAACGTCCTGACTTTC. The genes are TRBV19 and TRBJ2-6, with D tentatively TRBD1 (6 bases). V dropped 5 bases and J dropped 0 bases, with 11 bases sitting between them. CDR3 length: 16 amino acids. Looked up from germline, CDR1 is LNHDA and CDR2 is SQIVND (reference sequence).

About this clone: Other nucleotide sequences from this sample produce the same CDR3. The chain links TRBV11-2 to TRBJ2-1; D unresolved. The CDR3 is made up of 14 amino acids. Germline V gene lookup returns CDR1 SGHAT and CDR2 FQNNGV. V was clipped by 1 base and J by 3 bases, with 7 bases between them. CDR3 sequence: CASSLGQYYNEQFF. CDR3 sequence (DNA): TGTGCCAGCAGCTTAGGTCAGTACTACAATGAGCAGTTCTTC.

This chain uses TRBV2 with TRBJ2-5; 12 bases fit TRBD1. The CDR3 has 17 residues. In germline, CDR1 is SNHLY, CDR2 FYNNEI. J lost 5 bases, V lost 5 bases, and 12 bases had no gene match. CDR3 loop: CASSKGTGGLGGETQYF. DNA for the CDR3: TGTGCCAGCAGTAAGGGGACAGGGGGCTTAGGTGGGGAGACCCAGTACTTC. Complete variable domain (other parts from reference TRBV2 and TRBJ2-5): EPEVTQTPSHQVTQMGQEVILRCVPISNHLYFYWYRQILGQKVEFLVSFYNNEISEKSEIFDDQFSVERPDGSNFTLKIRSTKLEDSAMYFCASSKGTGGLGGETQYFGPGTRLLVL.